The 5 T cell receptor beta chains below were found in one sample sequenced in a study of blood T cell repertoires in COVID-19. Produced via immunoSEQ multiplex PCR; TCRdb's table is partial and in-frame only. The sample lists about 200,000 clones, roughly 88% seen once, with about a sixth in the top ten. The sequenced material came from peripheral blood. Receptors originate from a man in his fifties with COVID-19, enrolled during active disease.

The chain combines TRBV9 with TRBJ1-2; 9 bases map to TRBD1. Germline-derived CDR1 and CDR2 are SGDLS and YYNGEE. Losses at the gene ends were 4 bases for V and 4 bases for J; bases not matched to a gene: 11. CDR3 length: 16 residues. CDR3 sequence reads: CASSTPGTGNGYGYTF. CDR3 coding DNA: TGTGCCAGCAGCACTCCCGGGACAGGGAATGGCTATGGCTACACCTTC.

The gene calls are TRBV19 and TRBJ2-7, with D possibly matching TRBD1 (5 bases). The CDR3 contains 15 residues. The germline V gene encodes CDR1 LNHDA and CDR2 SQIVND (reference sequence). V lost 3 bases and J lost 1, with 13 bases in between. The CDR3 is CASSIADMPSYEQYF. Here the CDR3 DNA reads TGTGCCAGTAGTATCGCGGACATGCCGTCCTACGAGCAGTACTTC.

The chain is built from TRBV27 and TRBJ1-5, with 8 bases matching TRBD1. This CDR3 comprises 15 residues. Trimming took 7 bases from V and 5 from J; bases not matched to a gene: 10. Germline V lookup: CDR1 MNHEY, CDR2 SMNVEV (reference sequence). Here the CDR3 DNA reads TGTGCCAGCAAATACAGGGGGGATAATTATCAGCCCCAGCATTTT. Amino acids: CASKYRGDNYQPQHF.

The chain recombines TRBV6-6 with TRBJ2-3; D might be TRBD1 (5 bases). Germline assignment: CDR1 MNHNY and CDR2 SVGAGI (reference sequence). CDR3 length: 14 residues. V lost 2 bases, J lost 2 bases, and 8 bases lay in between. The CDR3 spells CASSYRGYTDTQYF. Written as DNA, the CDR3 is TGTGCCAGCAGTTACAGGGGATACACAGATACGCAGTATTTT.

This clone is medium-sized by share. This chain uses TRBV5-1 with TRBJ2-7, with 10 positions matching TRBD1. This CDR3 has 15 residues. V was pared by 5 bases and J by 5 bases, with 10 bases of the junction left unmatched. Germline assignment: CDR1 SGHRS and CDR2 YFSETQ. The CDR3 region has the DNA TGCGCCAGCAGAGACACCGGGACAGGGGTCAACGAGCAGTACTTC. It translates to CASRDTGTGVNEQYF.